This TCR beta chain was recorded in a study of cytomegalovirus exposure and HLA in healthy donors. The study's findings and limits: Whilst most TCR sequences proved rare, a subset of public TCRs occurred across many donors. Earlier results showed most TCR beta V segments being productive about 87% or about 30% of the time. Sequencing depth roughly uniform across donors was assumed in presence/absence analyses.

The V segment lost 4 bases and the J segment 4 bases; nucleotides outside the gene matches: 5. CDR1 SGHTA and CDR2 FQGTGA come from the germline V gene. The CDR3 runs to 15 residues. A note on this clone: Its cognate antigen is unknown.

PCR involved 60 Vbeta and 13 Jbeta primers. Using immunoSEQ multiplex PCR, the repertoire was profiled, and TCRdb retains in-frame clones only, with some absent. The sample holds roughly 84,000 clones. The source is a man aged 50 or older in good health and CMV-seronegative. V and J are TRBV7-3 and TRBJ2-1; 9 nucleotides align to TRBD1. The sample consisted of PBMCs. CDR3 amino acids: CASSSRQGVYNEQFF. The CDR3, as DNA: TGTGCCAGCAGCTCTAGACAGGGGGTTTACAATGAGCAGTTCTTC.